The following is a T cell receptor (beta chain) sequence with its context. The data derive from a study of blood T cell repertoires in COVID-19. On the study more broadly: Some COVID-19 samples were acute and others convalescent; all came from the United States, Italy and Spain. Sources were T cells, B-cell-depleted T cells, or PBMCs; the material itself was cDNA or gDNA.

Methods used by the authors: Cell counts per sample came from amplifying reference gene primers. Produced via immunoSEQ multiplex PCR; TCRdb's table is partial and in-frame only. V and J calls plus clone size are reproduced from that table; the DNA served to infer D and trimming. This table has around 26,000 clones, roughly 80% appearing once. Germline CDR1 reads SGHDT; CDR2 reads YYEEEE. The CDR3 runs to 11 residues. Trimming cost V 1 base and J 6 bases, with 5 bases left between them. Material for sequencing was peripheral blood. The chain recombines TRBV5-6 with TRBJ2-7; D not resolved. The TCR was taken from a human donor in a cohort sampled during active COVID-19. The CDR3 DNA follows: TGTGCCAGCAGCTTGACGGGCGAGCAGTACTTC. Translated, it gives CASSLTGEQYF. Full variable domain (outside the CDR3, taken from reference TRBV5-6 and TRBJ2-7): DAGVTQSPTHLIKTRGQQVTLRCSPKSGHDTVSWYQQALGQGPQFIFQYYEEEERQRGNFPDRFSGHQFPNYSSELNVNALLLGDSALYLCASSLTGEQYFGPGTRLTVT.